The 27 T cell receptor beta chains in this list originate from one sample, sequenced in a study of Graves' ophthalmopathy and Graves' hyperthyroidism. Amplification from RNA transcripts yielded the TCR beta CDR3 regions. A first-round RT-PCR used HTBI primers, followed by a second-round multiplex PCR. In TCRdb, the multiplex PCR reads were re-called with MiXCR into one record per CDR3 protein. The repertoire consists of under 350,000 distinct CDR3 sequences, with 17% occurring once and the leading ten covering over 9%. The specimen was peripheral blood. The origin of the receptors is an adult man with Graves' ophthalmopathy.

This clonotype was detected ten times or more. The chain combines TRBV7-2 with TRBJ1-6; no definite D call. Germline V gene lookup returns CDR1 SGHTA and CDR2 FQGNSA. V lost 1 base to trimming and J lost 14 bases, with 9 bases between them. The CDR3 extends over 12 amino acids. The CDR3 DNA is TGTGCCAGCAGCTTAGGTTCCGTGTCCCTCCACTTT. This translates into CASSLGSVSLHF.

This clonotype was recorded at least ten times. J is TRBJ2-5 and V is TRBV6-2 or TRBV6-3; D is undetermined. The CDR3 runs 12 residues. Trimming took 1 base from V and 4 from J, leaving 4 bases between them. Germline loops: CDR1 MNHEY, CDR2 SVGEGT. In DNA, the CDR3 is TGTGCCAGCAGTTACTGGCGAGAGACCCAGTACTTC. This codes for CASSYWRETQYF.

This clonotype appeared many times. A much larger clone differs by one base, so this may be a read error. The V and J genes are TRBV27 and TRBJ1-6, with D unresolved. V was clipped by 4 bases and J by 6 bases, with 4 bases between them. CDR3 length: 12 amino acids. Germline V gene sequence: CDR1 MNHEY, CDR2 SMNVEV (reference sequence). The CDR3 nucleotides are TGTGCCAGCAGTTCGTCTAATTCACCCCTCCACTTT. It yields the protein CASSSSNSPLHF.

As concerns this clonotype: The junction departs from the called germline gene at one end, perhaps through a read error. V gene TRBV3-1 combines with J gene TRBJ1-2; D is undetermined. CDR1 and CDR2 from the germline V gene are LGHDT and YNNKEL (reference sequence). The CDR3 has 12 amino acids. The CDR3 spells CVSSQDYSLYTF. The CDR3, as DNA: TGTGTCAGCAGCCAAGATTATAGCCTCTACACCTTC.

V is TRBV6-1 and J is TRBJ2-7; unclear D gene. Trimming took 7 bases from V and 2 from J, leaving 9 bases between them. The CDR3 is made up of 12 amino acids. The germline V gene encodes CDR1 MNHNS and CDR2 SASEGT. This chain's CDR3 is CASKALTYEQYF. In nucleotides, the CDR3 is TGTGCCAGCAAGGCGCTAACCTACGAGCAGTACTTC.

This clonotype was seen at least ten times. V is TRBV7-9 and J is TRBJ2-5, with 8 bases matching TRBD1. The CDR3 is 15 amino acids. Germline V lookup: CDR1 SEHNR, CDR2 FQNEAQ (reference sequence). With V trimmed by 5 bases and J by 4 bases, 9 bases remained unmatched. Written as DNA, the CDR3 is TGTGCCAGCAGCGCGTGGGTGACAGGGGTAGAGACCCAGTACTTC. Amino acid sequence: CASSAWVTGVETQYF.

This clonotype came up many times. This chain links TRBV6-5 with TRBJ2-5, with D possibly being TRBD2 (5 bases). This CDR3 region has 14 residues. CDR1 MNHEY and CDR2 SVGAGI come from the germline V gene. Trimming took 5 bases from V and 1 from J, leaving 11 bases between them. Here the CDR3 reads CASSNLSGQETQYF. In nucleotides, the CDR3 is TGTGCCAGCAGTAATCTAAGCGGCCAAGAGACCCAGTACTTC.

Many counts were recorded for this clonotype. The chain couples TRBV19 to TRBJ2-7; D tentatively fits TRBD1 or TRBD2 (5 bases each). V shed 8 bases and J shed 2 bases, with 13 bases lying between them. Germline V CDR1 and CDR2: LNHDA, SQIVND (reference sequence). The CDR3 is made up of 13 amino acids. The CDR3 spells CASGYGAAYEQYF. The CDR3 DNA reads as TGTGCCAGTGGCTACGGGGCCGCCTACGAGCAGTACTTC.

This clonotype appeared a few times. The chain is built from TRBV6-2 or TRBV6-3 and TRBJ2-2; D is possibly TRBD1 or TRBD2 (5 bases each). This CDR3 region has 15 residues. Germline V lookup: CDR1 MNHEY, CDR2 SVGEGT. V was cut by 6 bases and J by 0 bases, with 11 bases left in between. The CDR3 here is CASRGTVANTGELFF. CDR3 in DNA: TGTGCCAGCAGGGGGACGGTCGCGAACACCGGGGAGCTGTTTTTT.

At least ten counts were recorded for this clonotype. J is TRBJ1-2 and V is TRBV19; 7 bases fit TRBD1. The CDR3 runs to 15 residues. Germline loops: CDR1 LNHDA, CDR2 SQIVND (reference sequence). With 5 bases clipped from V and 2 bases from J, the junction kept 8 bases outside the gene matches. Here the CDR3 DNA reads TGTGCCAGTAGTCCGGGACAGATTAAGAACTATGGCTACACCTTC. Translated, it gives CASSPGQIKNYGYTF.

This clonotype was detected many times. CDR3 DNA sequence: TGTGCCAGCAGCCCAAGGGCACTCCGGTGGGAGACCCAGTACTTC. Encoded protein: CASSPRALRWETQYF. The chain couples TRBV3-1 to TRBJ2-5; D gene ambiguous. Trimming left V 4 bases short and J 5 bases short, with 17 bases between. The CDR3 has 15 residues. Germline V gene sequence: CDR1 LGHDT, CDR2 YNNKEL (reference sequence).

This clonotype was seen ten or more times. This chain uses TRBV5-1 with TRBJ2-1; D not resolved. CDR3 length: 13 residues. Germline loops: CDR1 SGHRS, CDR2 YFSETQ. The ends were cut back, 0 bases at V and 6 bases at J, with 7 bases in the middle. CDR3 bases: TGCGCCAGCAGCTTGGAATGGGGCAATGAGCAGTTCTTC. Residues: CASSLEWGNEQFF.

This clonotype showed up many times. The chain uses TRBV10-3 and TRBJ2-7; D may be TRBD2 (5 bases). The CDR3 sequence is 15 residues long. Trimming left V 0 bases short and J 3 bases short, with 12 bases between. Germline CDR1 ENHRY, CDR2 SYGVKD. This CDR3 is CAISESGRAGYEQYF. For the CDR3, the DNA is TGTGCCATCAGTGAGTCTGGGCGGGCAGGCTACGAGCAGTACTTC.

This clonotype was counted many times. The genes are TRBV18 and TRBJ1-1, with D tentatively TRBD1 (5 bases). Trimming removed 0 bases at V and 1 base at J, with 12 bases between. CDR1 and CDR2 (germline): KGHSH, LQKENI. The CDR3 length is 16 residues. CDR3 residues: CASSPPGRVKNTEAFF. The CDR3 DNA is TGTGCCAGCTCACCACCTGGCAGGGTCAAGAACACTGAAGCTTTCTTT.

CDR3 protein: CASSQQPGLAYDEQYF. CDR3 in DNA: TGCGCCAGCAGCCAGCAACCGGGACTAGCCTACGACGAGCAGTACTTC. The chain joins TRBV4-1 to TRBJ2-7; 9 bases map to TRBD2. The J segment lost 5 bases and the V segment lost 3 bases, leaving 11 bases of the junction unmatched. The CDR3 has 16 residues. CDR1 is MGHRA, CDR2 YSYEKL, per germline.

The J gene is TRBJ2-7, the V gene TRBV12-3 or TRBV12-4; 9 bases are a match to TRBD1. Losses at the gene ends were 5 bases for V and 5 bases for J; bases not matched to a gene: 10. The length of the CDR3 is 15 residues. As DNA, the CDR3 is TGTGCCAGCAGTCCATGGGGACAGGGCCTAGACGAGCAGTACTTC. Protein product: CASSPWGQGLDEQYF.

This clonotype was found many times. Sequence at one end of the junction differs from germline and may be a read error. This chain connects TRBV4-3 to TRBJ2-7; weak D call: TRBD2 (5 bases). The germline V gene encodes CDR1 LGHNA and CDR2 YSLEER. The length of the CDR3 is 12 residues. The CDR3 region has the DNA TGCGCCAGCAGCCAAGACCGGACTGTCCTAAACTTC. Protein product: CASSQDRTVLNF.

V usage is TRBV28 and J usage is TRBJ2-7, with D possibly TRBD2 on 6 matching bases. Germline lookup yields CDR1 MDHEN and CDR2 SYDVKM. Trimming took 7 bases from V and 2 from J, leaving 15 bases between them. The CDR3 loop spans 14 amino acids. The CDR3 nucleotides read TGTGCCAGCACCGTAGGGGACTCCACCTACGAGCAGTACTTC. Its translation: CASTVGDSTYEQYF.

The J gene is TRBJ1-2, the V gene TRBV11-2; 7 nucleotides align to TRBD1. This CDR3 has 18 residues. The V gene's germline CDR1 is SGHAT and CDR2 FQNNGV. After removal of 5 bases from V and 1 base from J, the junction contained 16 bases not matched to a gene. The CDR3 region is CASSPFLDRSPINYGYTF. The CDR3 DNA is TGTGCCAGCAGCCCTTTTCTGGACAGGTCACCAATTAACTATGGCTACACCTTC. Full variable domain (outside the CDR3, taken from reference TRBV11-2 and TRBJ1-2): EAGVAQSPRYKIIEKRQSVAFWCNPISGHATLYWYQQILGQGPKLLIQFQNNGVVDDSQLPKDRFSAERLKGVDSTLKIQPAKLEDSAVYLCASSPFLDRSPINYGYTFGSGTRLTVV.

In this sample, this clonotype turned up many times. The J gene is TRBJ1-3, the V gene TRBV4-3, with 9 bases lining up with TRBD1. The CDR3 is made up of 16 amino acids. The germline CDR1 and CDR2 sequences are LGHNA and YSLEER. The J segment lost 2 bases and the V segment lost 0 bases, leaving 2 bases of the junction unmatched. Here the CDR3 DNA reads TGCGCCAGCAGCCAAGATGGGACAGGGACTGGAAACACCATATATTTT. This encodes CASSQDGTGTGNTIYF.

This clonotype was picked up a small number of times. The chain combines TRBV29-1 with TRBJ2-5, with 8 nucleotides matching TRBD2. Germline loops: CDR1 SQVTM, CDR2 ANQGSEA. V lost 6 bases, J lost 5 bases, and 5 bases stayed unmatched. This CDR3 is 12 amino acids long. The CDR3 loop is CSVDGGAETQYF. DNA of the CDR3: TGCAGCGTCGACGGGGGGGCGGAGACCCAGTACTTC.

The gene calls are TRBV11-1 and TRBJ2-3; 9 positions match TRBD2. The CDR3 is 15 residues long. Per the germline V gene, CDR1 is SGHAT and CDR2 is FQDESV (reference sequence). V shed 6 bases and J 5 bases; nucleotides not matched to a gene: 9. The CDR3 DNA sequence: TGTGCCAGCAGTCCCCCGGGACTAGCAGTAGATACGCAGTATTTT. Its translation is CASSPPGLAVDTQYF.

In DNA form, the CDR3 reads TGTGCCACCAGCAGGGCCGGGTCTGGGGCCAACGTCCTGACTTTC. Amino acid sequence: CATSRAGSGANVLTF. The gene calls are TRBV15 and TRBJ2-6, with D hard to call. The V gene's germline CDR1 is LNHNV and CDR2 YYDKDF (reference sequence). The CDR3 is 15 amino acids. The V end was cut by 3 bases, the J end by 1 base, with 7 bases between.

The sample holds many counts of this clonotype. The J gene is TRBJ2-7, the V gene TRBV27; 10 nucleotides match TRBD2. The CDR3 runs 17 residues. Trimming took 5 bases from V and 3 from J; bases not matched to a gene: 13. The germline V gene has CDR1 MNHEY and CDR2 SMNVEV (reference sequence). CDR3 residues: CASSPGLGTSVLYEQYF. CDR3 coding DNA: TGTGCCAGCAGTCCAGGCCTGGGGACTAGCGTACTCTACGAGCAGTACTTC.

The chain recombines TRBV28 with TRBJ1-1; the match to TRBD1 covers 7 bases. CDR1 and CDR2 (germline): MDHEN, SYDVKM. V shed 6 bases, J shed 1 base, and the junction held 8 bases outside the gene matches. The CDR3 totals 15 residues. CDR3 residues: CASRSLAGGNTEAFF. The CDR3 nucleotides are TGTGCCAGCAGGTCCCTGGCAGGGGGGAACACTGAAGCTTTCTTT. Based on the CDR3 plus reference TRBV28 and TRBJ1-1, the full variable domain is DVKVTQSSRYLVKRTGEKVFLECVQDMDHENMFWYRQDPGLGLRLIYFSYDVKMKEKGDIPEGYSVSREKKERFSLILESASTNQTSMYLCASRSLAGGNTEAFFGQGTRLTVV.

The CDR3 DNA is TGTGCCAGCAGTCACGTCAGGGGTTATTCACCCCTCCACTTT. Encoded protein: CASSHVRGYSPLHF. This chain joins TRBV6-2 or TRBV6-3 and TRBJ1-6; D is possibly TRBD1 (6 bases). The CDR3 has 14 residues. The V and J ends lost 5 bases and 8 bases respectively, with 13 bases between them. The V gene's germline CDR1 is MNHEY and CDR2 SVGEGT.

The sample holds many counts of this clonotype. CDR3 loop: CASSREIEAFF. CDR3 sequence (DNA): TGTGCCAGTTCCCGGGAAATTGAAGCTTTCTTT. The chain is built from TRBV2 and TRBJ1-1; D unresolved. The CDR3 loop spans 11 amino acids. The ends were cut back, 9 bases at V and 7 bases at J, with 12 bases in the middle. Germline V gene lookup returns CDR1 SNHLY and CDR2 FYNNEI. The whole variable domain, remainder taken from reference TRBV2 and TRBJ1-1, is EPEVTQTPSHQVTQMGQEVILRCVPISNHLYFYWYRQILGQKVEFLVSFYNNEISEKSEIFDDQFSVERPDGSNFTLKIRSTKLEDSAMYFCASSREIEAFFGQGTRLTVV.